These T cell receptor beta chains were read from a single sample in a study of cytomegalovirus exposure and HLA in healthy donors. TCRdb keeps only in-frame clones here, not all; method: immunoSEQ multiplex PCR. The sample includes 150,000 or so clones, about 90% of them seen just once. The source material was PBMCs. These receptors all stem from a woman between 25 and 40 years old in good health and CMV-seropositive. The CDR3 runs from the conserved cysteine through the conserved F or W. A D gene is named only where the DNA matches it firmly. A row's size may be missing; if present it is once, few, many or a size class.

clone size: -
V gene: TRBV18
J gene: TRBJ2-7
D gene: TRBD2
CDR3 DNA: TGTGCCAGCTCACCAGTGAGGACTAGCGGGGGAGGCGAGCAGTACTTC
CDR3 protein: CASSPVRTSGGGEQYF

clone size: once
V gene: TRBV29-1
J gene: TRBJ2-1
D gene: TRBD2
CDR3 DNA: TGCAGCGTTGAAGATGCGCTAGCGGGAGGTAGTAATGAGCAGTTCTTC
CDR3 protein: CSVEDALAGGSNEQFF

clone size: few
V gene: TRBV4-1
J gene: TRBJ1-5
D gene: TRBD1
CDR3 DNA: TGCGCCAGTAGGGACAGGGGAGTTGGGCAGCCCCAGCATTTT
CDR3 protein: CASRDRGVGQPQHF

clone size: -
V gene: TRBV5-6
J gene: TRBJ2-1
D gene: -
CDR3 DNA: TGTGCCAGCAGCCCAGAGGACAATGAGCAGTTCTTC
CDR3 protein: CASSPEDNEQFF

clone size: -
V gene: TRBV7-6
J gene: TRBJ1-3
D gene: -
CDR3 DNA: TGTGCCAGCAGCCCGGCCATTGGCGGTGCCTCTGGAAACACCATATATTTT
CDR3 protein: CASSPAIGGASGNTIYF

clone size: -
V gene: TRBV6-1
J gene: TRBJ2-2
D gene: -
CDR3 DNA: TGTGCCAGCAGTCCACGTAGCGGGGAGCTGTTTTTT
CDR3 protein: CASSPRSGELFF

clone size: -
V gene: TRBV27
J gene: TRBJ2-1
D gene: TRBD1
CDR3 DNA: TGTGCCAGCAGTTTATTACCGGGACAGGGGAACAATGAGCAGTTCTTC
CDR3 protein: CASSLLPGQGNNEQFF

clone size: -
V gene: TRBV7-2
J gene: TRBJ2-7
D gene: TRBD1
CDR3 DNA: TGTGCCAGCAGCTTAGTGGGACAGGACTCCTACGAGCAGTACTTC
CDR3 protein: CASSLVGQDSYEQYF

clone size: -
V gene: TRBV7-9
J gene: TRBJ2-7
D gene: TRBD2
CDR3 DNA: TGTGCCAGCAGTATCAGTTGGGGCGGGAGTTTAGGCGAGCAGTACTTC
CDR3 protein: CASSISWGGSLGEQYF

clone size: -
V gene: TRBV9
J gene: TRBJ2-3
D gene: -
CDR3 DNA: TGTGCCAGCAGCGTTTTAGCCCCAAGTGTTGATACGCAGTATTTT
CDR3 protein: CASSVLAPSVDTQYF

clone size: -
V gene: TRBV28
J gene: TRBJ1-2
D gene: TRBD1
CDR3 DNA: TGTGCCAGCAGATCCTCGACAGGGTATTCCGGCTACACCTTC
CDR3 protein: CASRSSTGYSGYTF

clone size: -
V gene: TRBV27
J gene: TRBJ1-1
D gene: -
CDR3 DNA: TGTGCCAGCAGTTCCCTCCCCAGGATGAACACTGAAGCTTTCTTT
CDR3 protein: CASSSLPRMNTEAFF

clone size: -
V gene: TRBV7-6
J gene: TRBJ2-1
D gene: -
CDR3 DNA: TGTGCCAGCAGCTTATCCCGGGGGAGCTCCTACAATGAGCAGTTCTTC
CDR3 protein: CASSLSRGSSYNEQFF

clone size: -
V gene: TRBV7-9
J gene: TRBJ1-1
D gene: -
CDR3 DNA: TGTGCCAGCAGCGAGAAGCAGAACACTGAAGCTTTCTTT
CDR3 protein: CASSEKQNTEAFF

clone size: once
V gene: TRBV10-1
J gene: TRBJ2-3
D gene: -
CDR3 DNA: TGCGCCAGCAGTTCAGGCTATACGCAGTATTTT
CDR3 protein: CASSSGYTQYF

clone size: once
V gene: TRBV14
J gene: TRBJ2-7
D gene: TRBD2
CDR3 DNA: TGTGCCAGCAGCCAGACTAGCGGGAGGTCATACGAGCAGTACTTC
CDR3 protein: CASSQTSGRSYEQYF

clone size: -
V gene: TRBV13
J gene: TRBJ2-3
D gene: TRBD2
CDR3 DNA: TGTGCCAGCAGCGGCCGTGGGACTAGCGCTACAGATACGCAGTATTTT
CDR3 protein: CASSGRGTSATDTQYF

clone size: -
V gene: TRBV7-3
J gene: TRBJ2-5
D gene: TRBD2
CDR3 DNA: TGTGCCAGCAGCTTAAACCCCGGCCGGACTAGCGGGCCACAAGAGACCCAGTACTTC
CDR3 protein: CASSLNPGRTSGPQETQYF

clone size: -
V gene: TRBV6-5
J gene: TRBJ2-2
D gene: -
CDR3 DNA: TGTGCCAGCACCCGAGACAGAGACACCGGGGAGCTGTTTTTT
CDR3 protein: CASTRDRDTGELFF

clone size: -
V gene: TRBV2
J gene: TRBJ1-4
D gene: -
CDR3 DNA: TGTGCCAGCAGTGGGGCCGGGGAACTGTTTTTT
CDR3 protein: CASSGAGELFF

clone size: -
V gene: TRBV19
J gene: TRBJ1-4
D gene: -
CDR3 DNA: TGTGCCAGTAGTATAGATCGCGGAGGGGATGAAAAACTGTTTTTT
CDR3 protein: CASSIDRGGDEKLFF

clone size: -
V gene: TRBV2
J gene: TRBJ2-7
D gene: TRBD2
CDR3 DNA: TGTGCCAGCAGGAGCGGGACCCCTCTATACGAGCAGTACTTC
CDR3 protein: CASRSGTPLYEQYF

clone size: -
V gene: TRBV6-1
J gene: TRBJ2-5
D gene: TRBD2
CDR3 DNA: TGTGCCAGCAGGCCGGGGGGGGAAGAGACCCAGTACTTC
CDR3 protein: CASRPGGEETQYF

clone size: -
V gene: TRBV19
J gene: TRBJ1-2
D gene: TRBD1
CDR3 DNA: TGTGCCAGTAGAAGACCCGGGACAGAAGTTGGCTACACCTTC
CDR3 protein: CASRRPGTEVGYTF

clone size: -
V gene: TRBV4-1
J gene: TRBJ2-3
D gene: TRBD1
CDR3 DNA: TGCGCCAGCAGCCAACGACAAGGATGGGACAGGAGCCACACAGATACGCAGTATTTT
CDR3 protein: CASSQRQGWDRSHTDTQYF

clone size: -
V gene: TRBV9
J gene: TRBJ1-2
D gene: -
CDR3 DNA: TGTGCCAGCAGCGTGCCACGGCAGGGCCGAGGCCGGGGCTACACCTTC
CDR3 protein: CASSVPRQGRGRGYTF

clone size: once
V gene: TRBV4-1
J gene: TRBJ1-1
D gene: TRBD1
CDR3 DNA: TGCGCCAGCAGCCAGGGACAGGGGCCGAGGGCTGAAGCTTTCTTT
CDR3 protein: CASSQGQGPRAEAFF

clone size: few
V gene: TRBV11-3
J gene: TRBJ2-1
D gene: TRBD1
CDR3 DNA: TGTGCCAGCAGCTTACGGGGGACAGGGGGCAATGAGCAGTTCTTC
CDR3 protein: CASSLRGTGGNEQFF

clone size: -
V gene: TRBV13
J gene: TRBJ2-7
D gene: -
CDR3 DNA: TGTGCCAGCAGCTTATCGGGCGAGCAGTACTTC
CDR3 protein: CASSLSGEQYF

clone size: -
V gene: TRBV7-6
J gene: TRBJ2-6
D gene: -
CDR3 DNA: TGTGCCAGCAGCTCCGAGGTTACAGGCTCTGGGGCCAACGTCCTGACTTTC
CDR3 protein: CASSSEVTGSGANVLTF

clone size: -
V gene: TRBV5-1
J gene: TRBJ2-7
D gene: -
CDR3 DNA: TGCGCCAGCAGCTTCACAGGGAGCTCCTACGAGCAGTACTTC
CDR3 protein: CASSFTGSSYEQYF

clone size: -
V gene: TRBV7-9
J gene: TRBJ1-1
D gene: -
CDR3 DNA: TGTGCCAGCAGCTTAGCCCGTCTCACTGAAGCTTTCTTT
CDR3 protein: CASSLARLTEAFF

clone size: -
V gene: TRBV25-1
J gene: TRBJ2-3
D gene: TRBD1
CDR3 DNA: TGTGCCAGCAGGGGGGACAGATCAACTAGCACAGATACGCAGTATTTT
CDR3 protein: CASRGDRSTSTDTQYF

clone size: -
V gene: TRBV28
J gene: TRBJ2-7
D gene: TRBD1
CDR3 DNA: TGTGCCAGCAGCGCCCCGGGACAGGGCTACGAGCAGTACTTC
CDR3 protein: CASSAPGQGYEQYF

clone size: -
V gene: TRBV5-3
J gene: TRBJ2-3
D gene: TRBD2
CDR3 DNA: TGTGCCAGAAGCCCGGGACTAGCGGGGGGGCCCGGGGTCGCAGATACGCAGTATTTT
CDR3 protein: CARSPGLAGGPGVADTQYF

clone size: -
V gene: TRBV29-1
J gene: TRBJ1-2
D gene: TRBD1
CDR3 DNA: TGCAGCGTCCGAGACAGGGGCCTATATGGCTACACCTTC
CDR3 protein: CSVRDRGLYGYTF

clone size: -
V gene: TRBV7-8
J gene: TRBJ2-1
D gene: TRBD1
CDR3 DNA: TGTGCCAGCAGCTTCAGCAGGGACAGACCGCCCGAAAATGAGCAGTTCTTC
CDR3 protein: CASSFSRDRPPENEQFF

clone size: -
V gene: TRBV5-1
J gene: TRBJ1-5
D gene: TRBD1
CDR3 DNA: TGCGCCAGCAGCCCCGGGACAGGCGACGGCAATCAGCCCCAGCATTTT
CDR3 protein: CASSPGTGDGNQPQHF

clone size: -
V gene: TRBV28
J gene: TRBJ2-5
D gene: TRBD1
CDR3 DNA: TGTGCCAGCAGCGAGACAGGGGGCAGGGAGACCCAGTACTTC
CDR3 protein: CASSETGGRETQYF

clone size: few
V gene: TRBV15
J gene: TRBJ2-6
D gene: -
CDR3 DNA: TGTGCCACCAGCAGAGGCCAGGGCACTGGGGCCAACGTCCTGACTTTC
CDR3 protein: CATSRGQGTGANVLTF

clone size: few
V gene: TRBV28
J gene: TRBJ2-4
D gene: TRBD2
CDR3 DNA: TGTGCCAGCAGTTTACAGCGGGGGGGTACCAAAAACATTCAGTACTTC
CDR3 protein: CASSLQRGGTKNIQYF

clone size: -
V gene: TRBV6-4
J gene: TRBJ2-1
D gene: TRBD2
CDR3 DNA: TGTGCCAGCAGTGACTCCCGGCTAGCGGGCTACAATGAGCAGTTCTTC
CDR3 protein: CASSDSRLAGYNEQFF

clone size: -
V gene: TRBV9
J gene: TRBJ1-3
D gene: TRBD1
CDR3 DNA: TGTGCCAGCAGCTTCGGGACAGGGACCGGAAACACCATATATTTT
CDR3 protein: CASSFGTGTGNTIYF

clone size: -
V gene: TRBV7-9
J gene: TRBJ1-5
D gene: -
CDR3 DNA: TGTGCCAGCAGCTGGGGGGAGGCAATCAATCAGCCCCAGCATTTT
CDR3 protein: CASSWGEAINQPQHF

clone size: -
V gene: TRBV5-6
J gene: TRBJ1-2
D gene: -
CDR3 DNA: TGTGCCAGCAGCTATCCGAACTATGGCTACACCTTC
CDR3 protein: CASSYPNYGYTF

clone size: -
V gene: TRBV27
J gene: TRBJ1-1
D gene: -
CDR3 DNA: TGTGCCAGCAAGATCGGAGTTGAAGCTTTCTTT
CDR3 protein: CASKIGVEAFF

clone size: -
V gene: TRBV5-6
J gene: TRBJ1-1
D gene: -
CDR3 DNA: TGTGCCAGCAGCTCCGGCGGTCCCGTCGTGGCTTTCTTT
CDR3 protein: CASSSGGPVVAFF

clone size: -
V gene: TRBV5-1
J gene: TRBJ2-5
D gene: -
CDR3 DNA: TGCGCCAGCAGCTTGTTCGACAGGCCGGAGACCCAGTACTTC
CDR3 protein: CASSLFDRPETQYF

clone size: -
V gene: TRBV7-3
J gene: TRBJ2-1
D gene: TRBD2
CDR3 DNA: TGTGCCAGCAGCTTAACCCTAGTAGACAGCTACGGGACTAGCGGGGGGCCCGACAATGAGCAGTTCTTC
CDR3 protein: CASSLTLVDSYGTSGGPDNEQFF

clone size: -
V gene: TRBV28
J gene: TRBJ1-2
D gene: -
CDR3 DNA: TGTGCCAGCAGTTCTCCCTCCGGGGAGGGCAACAACTATGGCTACACCTTC
CDR3 protein: CASSSPSGEGNNYGYTF

clone size: -
V gene: TRBV6-1
J gene: TRBJ2-7
D gene: -
CDR3 DNA: TGTGCCAGCAGTGAAAAGTTTCGGCGGTGCCTATACGAGCAGTACTTC
CDR3 protein: CASSEKFRRCLYEQYF

clone size: -
V gene: TRBV5-4
J gene: TRBJ2-2
D gene: TRBD1
CDR3 DNA: TGTGCCAGCAGCGGAACAGGGGACATCGGGGAGCTGTTTTTT
CDR3 protein: CASSGTGDIGELFF

clone size: once
V gene: TRBV5-1
J gene: TRBJ2-5
D gene: TRBD2
CDR3 DNA: TGCGCCAGCAGCGCAAGGACTAGCGGGAGCAGCGAGACCCAGTACTTC
CDR3 protein: CASSARTSGSSETQYF

clone size: -
V gene: TRBV11-2
J gene: TRBJ2-1
D gene: TRBD2
CDR3 DNA: TGTGCCAGCAGCTTTCCGATAGCGGGAATCAATGAGCAGTTCTTC
CDR3 protein: CASSFPIAGINEQFF

clone size: -
V gene: TRBV29-1
J gene: TRBJ2-5
D gene: -
CDR3 DNA: TGCAGCGTTGTTTTTAGCGGCGAGACCCAGTACTTC
CDR3 protein: CSVVFSGETQYF

clone size: -
V gene: TRBV7-8
J gene: TRBJ2-1
D gene: TRBD1
CDR3 DNA: TGTGCCAGCAGCTTGGGATTAGGGGGCCTTGAGCAGTTCTTC
CDR3 protein: CASSLGLGGLEQFF

clone size: once
V gene: TRBV29-1
J gene: TRBJ2-1
D gene: -
CDR3 DNA: TGCAGCGTTGAAGCCCCCCCCGGGTATGAGCAGTTCTTC
CDR3 protein: CSVEAPPGYEQFF

clone size: -
V gene: TRBV9
J gene: TRBJ2-1
D gene: TRBD1
CDR3 DNA: TGTGCCAGCAGCGCCAGGGGGCTTTACAATGAGCAGTTCTTC
CDR3 protein: CASSARGLYNEQFF

clone size: -
V gene: TRBV10-1
J gene: TRBJ2-3
D gene: -
CDR3 DNA: TGCGCCAGCCACTCAGGGGACACAGATACGCAGTATTTT
CDR3 protein: CASHSGDTDTQYF

clone size: once
V gene: TRBV27
J gene: TRBJ1-4
D gene: -
CDR3 DNA: TGTGCCAGCAGTCCGGACCCAGGGGCAACTAATGAAAAACTGTTTTTT
CDR3 protein: CASSPDPGATNEKLFF